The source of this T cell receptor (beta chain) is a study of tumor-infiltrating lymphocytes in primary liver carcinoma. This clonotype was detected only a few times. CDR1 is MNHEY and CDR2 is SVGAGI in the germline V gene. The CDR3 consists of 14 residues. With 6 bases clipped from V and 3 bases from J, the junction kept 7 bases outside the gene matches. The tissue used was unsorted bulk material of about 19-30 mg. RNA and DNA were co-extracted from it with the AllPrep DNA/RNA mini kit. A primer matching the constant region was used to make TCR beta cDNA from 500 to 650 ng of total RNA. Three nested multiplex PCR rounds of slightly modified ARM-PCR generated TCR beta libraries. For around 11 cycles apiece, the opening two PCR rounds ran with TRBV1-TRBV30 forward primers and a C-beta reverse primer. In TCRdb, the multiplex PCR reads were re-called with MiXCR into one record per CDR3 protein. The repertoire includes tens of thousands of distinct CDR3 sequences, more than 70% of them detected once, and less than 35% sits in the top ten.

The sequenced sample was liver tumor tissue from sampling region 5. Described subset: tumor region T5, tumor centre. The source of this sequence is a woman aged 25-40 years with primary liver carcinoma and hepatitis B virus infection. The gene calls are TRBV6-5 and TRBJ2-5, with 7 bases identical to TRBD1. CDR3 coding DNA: TGTGCCAGCAGCCAACAGGGGTGGGAAGAGACCCAGTACTTC. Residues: CASSQQGWEETQYF.